Listed below are T cell receptor beta chains from one sample, sequenced in a study of T cell responses to AZD1222 COVID-19 vaccine. Sequencing used immunoSEQ multiplex PCR; TCRdb keeps in-frame clones, though not all of them. The sample holds about 120,000 clones; more than 85% are singletons and the top ten take around 4.3%. Sample: peripheral blood, taken on day 0 of AZD1222 vaccination. The origin of the receptors is an adult in good health. Each CDR3 is given with its conserved first and last residue. The order of the fields is clone size, V gene, J gene, D gene, CDR3 DNA, CDR3 protein. D genes are given only for firm matches. Clone size, where shown, is once, few, many, or a class for clones that have expanded.

>.|TRBV4-3|TRBJ1-4|.
TGCGCCAGCAGCCCGGAAACAGGGAACGAAAAACTGTTTTTT
CASSPETGNEKLFF
>.|TRBV5-6|TRBJ2-4|TRBD2
TGTGCCAGCAGCTTTACCACTAGCGGGGAGGCCAAAAACATTCAGTACTTC
CASSFTTSGEAKNIQYF
>.|TRBV7-2|TRBJ1-3|.
TGTGCCAGCAGCTTAGGTCCTACACCTGGAAACACCATATATTTT
CASSLGPTPGNTIYF
>.|TRBV6-5|TRBJ2-1|TRBD1
TGTGCCAGCAGTCGGACAGGGGTCGGAAATGAGCAGTTCTTC
CASSRTGVGNEQFF
>.|TRBV7-3|TRBJ2-7|.
TGTGCCAGCAGCCCTCATCTAGGCGCATCCTACGAGCAGTACTTC
CASSPHLGASYEQYF
>.|TRBV19|TRBJ1-5|.
TGTGCCAGTAGTATCCCTTGGGGGGCCCGGAATCAGCCCCAGCATTTT
CASSIPWGARNQPQHF
>.|TRBV3-1/TRBV3-2|TRBJ1-5|.
TGTGCCAGCAGCCAAAATCCCGGAGGCAATCAGCCCCAGCATTTT
CASSQNPGGNQPQHF
>once|TRBV7-2|TRBJ2-2|TRBD2
TGTGCCAGCAGCTTAGCGCTAGCGGGGGGGGCCGGGGAGCTGTTTTTT
CASSLALAGGAGELFF
>.|TRBV19|TRBJ2-7|.
TGTGCCAGTAGTCTCCAGGGGTCCCCAACCTACGAGCAGTACTTC
CASSLQGSPTYEQYF
>.|TRBV18|TRBJ1-5|TRBD1
TGTGCCAGCTCACTGACAGGGGATGGCAATCAGCCCCAGCATTTT
CASSLTGDGNQPQHF
>.|TRBV6-2/TRBV6-3|TRBJ2-5|.
TGTGCCAGCAGTGACGGGGGTAGTACGGAGACCCAGTACTTC
CASSDGGSTETQYF
>.|TRBV6-6|TRBJ1-5|.
TGTGCCAGCAGCCCCGGAAGGGGGTCTAATCAGCCCCAGCATTTT
CASSPGRGSNQPQHF
>medium-sized|TRBV11-2|TRBJ2-1|.
TGTGCCAGCAGCCTCGCCGACAATGAGCAGTTCTTC
CASSLADNEQFF
>.|TRBV4-2|TRBJ1-1|.
TGTGCCAGCGGATCCGGGACCTTAGTTCGGAACACTGAAGCTTTCTTT
CASGSGTLVRNTEAFF
>.|TRBV6-1|TRBJ1-5|.
TGTGCCAGCAGTGAAGGGGGAGGCGGTCAGCCCCAGCATTTT
CASSEGGGGQPQHF
>.|TRBV9|TRBJ1-1|TRBD1
TGTGCCAGCAGCGTGACCCCATTGACAGGGTTGGGGGGCGCCACTGAAGCTTTCTTT
CASSVTPLTGLGGATEAFF
>.|TRBV27|TRBJ1-5|.
TGTGCCAGCAGTTTCAGCGGAGGGACTGTCTCTCAGCCCCAGCATTTT
CASSFSGGTVSQPQHF
>.|TRBV6-6|TRBJ1-5|.
TGTGCCAGCAGGGACGCGGGGTATAGCAATCAGCCCCAGCATTTT
CASRDAGYSNQPQHF
>few|TRBV25-1|TRBJ2-2|.
TGTGCCAGCAGTGAATCAGCCACAACCGGGGAGCTGTTTTTT
CASSESATTGELFF
>.|TRBV19|TRBJ2-6|.
TGTGCCAGTAGTATCGACAGTGGGGCCAACGTCCTGACTTTC
CASSIDSGANVLTF
>.|TRBV6-2/TRBV6-3|TRBJ1-1|.
TGTGCCAGCAGTTATAATCCCGGGGGAACGAACACTGAAGCTTTCTTT
CASSYNPGGTNTEAFF
>.|TRBV2|TRBJ1-2|.
TGTGCCAGCAGTGAAGGCCCCGGGACACTCTATGGCTACACCTTC
CASSEGPGTLYGYTF
>.|TRBV12-5|TRBJ2-2|TRBD2
TGTGCTAGTGGTTTGGTTAAGGGGACTAGCGGGGGGAACACCGGGGAGCTGTTTTTT
CASGLVKGTSGGNTGELFF
>once|TRBV10-3|TRBJ1-5|.
TGTGCCATCAGTGAAAGTAGCAATCAGCCCCAGCATTTT
CAISESSNQPQHF
>.|TRBV7-9|TRBJ2-1|.
TGTGCCAGCAGCCCGGGGGCGGGTGCATTCAATGAGCAGTTCTTC
CASSPGAGAFNEQFF
>.|TRBV5-1|TRBJ1-5|TRBD1
TGCGCCAGCAGCTTGGGATTAGTGGGGACAGGGAGCAATCAGCCCCAGCATTTT
CASSLGLVGTGSNQPQHF
>.|TRBV6-5|TRBJ2-7|TRBD1
TGTGCCAGCAGAAGGACAGGGGGCTACGAGCAGTACTTC
CASRRTGGYEQYF
>.|TRBV19|TRBJ2-2|.
TGTGCCAGTAGTATAGGTCGGCGAGTGACCGGGGAGCTGTTTTTT
CASSIGRRVTGELFF
>.|TRBV6-6|TRBJ1-2|TRBD1
TGTGCCAGCAGTAGAGAGGACAGGGCGGCTGGCTACACCTTC
CASSREDRAAGYTF
>.|TRBV10-3|TRBJ1-1|TRBD1
TGTGCCATCAGTACCGGGACAGGGGTTACTGAAGCTTTCTTT
CAISTGTGVTEAFF
>.|TRBV5-4|TRBJ2-3|.
TGTGCCAGCAGCGCCACCATATACACAGATACGCAGTATTTT
CASSATIYTDTQYF
>.|TRBV3-1/TRBV3-2|TRBJ1-6|.
TGTGCCAGCAGCCAGACACCGGGACGTTTGAATTCACCCCTCCACTTT
CASSQTPGRLNSPLHF
>once|TRBV4-3|TRBJ2-7|.
TGCGCCAGCAGCCAAGATATGGTGGCAAGCTCCTACGAGCAGTACTTC
CASSQDMVASSYEQYF
>.|TRBV4-2|TRBJ2-5|TRBD1
TGTGCCAGCAGCCCGCGTGGGACAGGGCAGGAGGAGACCCAGTACTTC
CASSPRGTGQEETQYF
>.|TRBV30|TRBJ2-7|.
TGTGCCTGGAGCCCTGGGTGGGCCTCCTACGAGCAGTACTTC
CAWSPGWASYEQYF
>once|TRBV6-4|TRBJ2-7|.
TGTGCCAGCAGTGACTGGGCGTTCCTACGAGGGCAGTACTTC
CASSDWAFLRGQYF
>.|TRBV7-2|TRBJ2-7|.
TGTGCCAGCAGCTTAGGGGGTTGGGGGTTTGGCGAGCAGTACTTC
CASSLGGWGFGEQYF
>.|TRBV5-1|TRBJ2-7|TRBD2
TGCGCCAGCAGCCCAGTAGCGGGGGGGATGTACGAGCAGTACTTC
CASSPVAGGMYEQYF
>.|TRBV3-1/TRBV3-2|TRBJ1-5|.
TGTGCCAGCAGCCAATCGGGGAACAATCAGCCCCAGCATTTT
CASSQSGNNQPQHF
>.|TRBV3-1/TRBV3-2|TRBJ1-6|.
TGTGCCAGCACGCAGGGGACCAAATCACCCCTCCACTTT
CASTQGTKSPLHF
>.|TRBV5-1|TRBJ2-7|TRBD1
TGCGCCAGCAGGCTTGTGACAGGGGACTACGAGCAGTACTTC
CASRLVTGDYEQYF
>.|TRBV9|TRBJ1-2|.
TGTGCCAGCAGCGTAGAAGACGGTGCGAACTATGGCTACACCTTC
CASSVEDGANYGYTF
>.|TRBV12-3/TRBV12-4|TRBJ2-2|.
TGTGCCAGCAGATGGAACACCGGGGAGCTGTTTTTT
CASRWNTGELFF
>once|TRBV10-3|TRBJ1-4|.
TGTGCCATCAGTGAATGGGGATCTAATGAAAAACTGTTTTTT
CAISEWGSNEKLFF
>once|TRBV11-2|TRBJ1-4|TRBD1
TGTGCCAGCAGCCTCCTAGGGGGCTCGGATGAAAAACTGTTTTTT
CASSLLGGSDEKLFF
>.|TRBV6-5|TRBJ1-1|.
TGTGCCAGCAGGGCGCGGGGTGGGAACACTGAAGCTTTCTTT
CASRARGGNTEAFF
>.|TRBV7-3|TRBJ2-7|.
TGTGCCAGCACCAGGGAATCAGGGTACGAGCAGTACTTC
CASTRESGYEQYF
>.|TRBV4-1|TRBJ1-5|.
TGCGCCAGCAGCCAAGCTGTAACAGGTAATCAGCCCCAGCATTTT
CASSQAVTGNQPQHF
>.|TRBV9|TRBJ2-1|.
TGTGCCAGCAGCGTCGGGGTTTCGGGCACCGAGCAGTTCTTC
CASSVGVSGTEQFF
>.|TRBV9|TRBJ2-1|.
TGTGCCAGCAGCGCGACAGAATACAATGAGCAGTTCTTC
CASSATEYNEQFF
>once|TRBV5-4|TRBJ2-1|TRBD2
TGTGCCAGCAGCAACCCTGGGACTATCAATGAGCAGTTCTTC
CASSNPGTINEQFF
>.|TRBV19|TRBJ2-3|TRBD1
TGTGCCAGTAGTCCGGGGACAGGGGCGGCAGATACGCAGTATTTT
CASSPGTGAADTQYF
>.|TRBV5-4|TRBJ1-2|.
TGTGCCAGCAGCTCACCCCCGGGGCGGGAGAGGGCCTATGGCTACACCTTC
CASSSPPGRERAYGYTF
>once|TRBV5-1|TRBJ2-5|.
TGCGCCAGCAGCCTTGATGGGCTAGCGCAAGAGACCCAGTACTTC
CASSLDGLAQETQYF